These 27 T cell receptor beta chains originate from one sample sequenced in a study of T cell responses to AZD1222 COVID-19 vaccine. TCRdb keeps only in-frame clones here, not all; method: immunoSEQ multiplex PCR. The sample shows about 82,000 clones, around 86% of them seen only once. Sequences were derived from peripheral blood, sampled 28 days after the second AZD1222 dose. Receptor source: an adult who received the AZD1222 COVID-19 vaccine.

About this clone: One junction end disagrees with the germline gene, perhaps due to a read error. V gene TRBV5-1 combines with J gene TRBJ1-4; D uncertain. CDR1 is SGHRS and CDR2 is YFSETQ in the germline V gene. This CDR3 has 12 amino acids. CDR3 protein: CASSLGDEKLFF. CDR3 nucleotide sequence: TGCGCCAGCAGTTTGGGAGATGAAAAACTGTTTTTT.

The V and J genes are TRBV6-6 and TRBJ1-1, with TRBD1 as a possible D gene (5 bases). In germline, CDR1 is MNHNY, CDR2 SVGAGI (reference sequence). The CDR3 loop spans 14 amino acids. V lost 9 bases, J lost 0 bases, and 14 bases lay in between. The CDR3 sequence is CASFRETVNTEAFF. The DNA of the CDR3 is TGTGCCAGTTTCAGGGAGACAGTGAACACTGAAGCTTTCTTT.

The CDR3 DNA reads as TGTGCCAGCAGGGGGGGCTCTGGGTCAGAGACCCAGTACTTC. Amino acid sequence: CASRGGSGSETQYF. V gene TRBV2 combines with J gene TRBJ2-5, with D tentatively TRBD1 or TRBD2 (6 bases each). The V end was cut by 6 bases, the J end by 4 bases, with 15 bases between. CDR3 length equals 14 residues. The germline V gene encodes CDR1 SNHLY and CDR2 FYNNEI. The entire variable domain, with the rest obtained from reference TRBV2 and TRBJ2-5, is as follows: EPEVTQTPSHQVTQMGQEVILRCVPISNHLYFYWYRQILGQKVEFLVSFYNNEISEKSEIFDDQFSVERPDGSNFTLKIRSTKLEDSAMYFCASRGGSGSETQYFGPGTRLLVL.

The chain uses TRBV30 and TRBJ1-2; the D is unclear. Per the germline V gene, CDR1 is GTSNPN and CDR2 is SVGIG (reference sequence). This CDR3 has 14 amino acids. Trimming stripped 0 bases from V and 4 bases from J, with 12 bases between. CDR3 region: CAWSVAAPSYGYTF. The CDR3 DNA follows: TGTGCCTGGAGTGTCGCGGCTCCAAGCTATGGCTACACCTTC.

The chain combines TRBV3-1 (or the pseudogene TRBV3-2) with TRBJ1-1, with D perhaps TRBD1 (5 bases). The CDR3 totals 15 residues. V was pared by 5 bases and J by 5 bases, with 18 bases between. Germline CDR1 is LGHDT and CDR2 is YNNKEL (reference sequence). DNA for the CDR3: TGTGCCAGCAGCTCCCGGGTTGCCGGGGGGACTGAAGCTTTCTTT. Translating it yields CASSSRVAGGTEAFF.

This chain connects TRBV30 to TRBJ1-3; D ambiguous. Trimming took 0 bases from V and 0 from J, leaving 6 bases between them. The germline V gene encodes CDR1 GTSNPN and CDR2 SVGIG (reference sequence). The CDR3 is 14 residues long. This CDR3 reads CAWSVRHSGNTIYF. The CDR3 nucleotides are TGTGCCTGGAGTGTAAGACACTCTGGAAACACCATATATTTT.

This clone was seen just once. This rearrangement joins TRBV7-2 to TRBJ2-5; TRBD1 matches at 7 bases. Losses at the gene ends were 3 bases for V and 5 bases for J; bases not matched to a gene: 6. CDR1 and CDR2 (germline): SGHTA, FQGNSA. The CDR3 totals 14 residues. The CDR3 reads CASSLTGSGETQYF. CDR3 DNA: TGTGCCAGCAGCTTGACAGGGTCAGGGGAGACCCAGTACTTC. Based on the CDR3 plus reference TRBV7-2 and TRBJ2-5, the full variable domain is GAGVSQSPSNKVTEKGKDVELRCDPISGHTALYWYRQSLGQGLEFLIYFQGNSAPDKSGLPSDRFSAERTGGSVSTLTIQRTQQEDSAVYLCASSLTGSGETQYFGPGTRLLVL.

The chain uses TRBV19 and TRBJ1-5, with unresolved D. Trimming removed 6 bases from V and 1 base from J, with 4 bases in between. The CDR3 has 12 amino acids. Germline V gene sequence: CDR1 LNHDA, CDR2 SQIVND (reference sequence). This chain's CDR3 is CASRRSNQPQHF. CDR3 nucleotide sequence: TGTGCCAGTAGAAGGAGCAATCAGCCCCAGCATTTT.

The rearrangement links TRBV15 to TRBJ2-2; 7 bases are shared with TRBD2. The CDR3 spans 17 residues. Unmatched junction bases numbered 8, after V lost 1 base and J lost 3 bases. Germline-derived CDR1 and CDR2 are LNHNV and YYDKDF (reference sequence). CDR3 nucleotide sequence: TGTGCCACCAGCAGAGGTGCGCGCGGGGGTTACACCGGGGAGCTGTTTTTT. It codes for CATSRGARGGYTGELFF.

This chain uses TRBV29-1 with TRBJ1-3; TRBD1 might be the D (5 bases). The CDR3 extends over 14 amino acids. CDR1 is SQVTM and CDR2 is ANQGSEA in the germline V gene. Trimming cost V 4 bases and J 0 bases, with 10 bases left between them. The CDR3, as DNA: TGCAGCGTTGCCGCAGGGTACTCTGGAAACACCATATATTTT. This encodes CSVAAGYSGNTIYF.

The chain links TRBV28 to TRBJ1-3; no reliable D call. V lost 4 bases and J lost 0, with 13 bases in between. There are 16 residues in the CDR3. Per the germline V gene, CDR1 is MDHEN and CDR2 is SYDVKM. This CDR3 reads CASSSTGSNSGNTIYF. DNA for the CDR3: TGTGCCAGCAGTTCTACGGGATCCAACTCTGGAAACACCATATATTTT. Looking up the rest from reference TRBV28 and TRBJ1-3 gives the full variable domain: DVKVTQSSRYLVKRTGEKVFLECVQDMDHENMFWYRQDPGLGLRLIYFSYDVKMKEKGDIPEGYSVSREKKERFSLILESASTNQTSMYLCASSSTGSNSGNTIYFGEGSWLTVV.

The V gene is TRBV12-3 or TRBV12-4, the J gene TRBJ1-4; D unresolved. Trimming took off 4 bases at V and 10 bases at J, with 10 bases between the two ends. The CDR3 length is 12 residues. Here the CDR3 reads CASSWGRGKLFF. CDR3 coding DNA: TGTGCCAGCAGTTGGGGTCGTGGAAAACTGTTTTTT.

This CDR3 is CASSFLGTGYEQYF. The CDR3, as DNA: TGTGCCAGCAGCTTTTTGGGGACGGGCTACGAGCAGTACTTC. This chain links TRBV5-6 with TRBJ2-7; D might be TRBD1 or TRBD2, each matching 5 bases. Germline V CDR1 and CDR2: SGHDT, YYEEEE. The CDR3 runs to 14 residues. V was clipped by 2 bases and J by 3 bases, with 12 bases between them.

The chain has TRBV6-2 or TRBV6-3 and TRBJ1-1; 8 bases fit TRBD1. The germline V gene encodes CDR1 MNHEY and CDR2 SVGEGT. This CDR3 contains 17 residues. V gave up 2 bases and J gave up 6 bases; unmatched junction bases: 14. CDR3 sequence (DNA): TGTGCCAGCAGTTACCAGAACAGGGGGAACAGTGCGGCTGAAGCTTTCTTT. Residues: CASSYQNRGNSAAEAFF.

The CDR3 loop reads CASSLRGNTEAFF. DNA for the CDR3: TGTGCCAGCAGTTTAAGAGGGAACACTGAAGCTTTCTTT. This chain links TRBV12-3 or TRBV12-4 with TRBJ1-1, with D uncertain. V was clipped by 2 bases and J by 1 base, with 5 bases between them. The CDR3 runs to 13 residues.

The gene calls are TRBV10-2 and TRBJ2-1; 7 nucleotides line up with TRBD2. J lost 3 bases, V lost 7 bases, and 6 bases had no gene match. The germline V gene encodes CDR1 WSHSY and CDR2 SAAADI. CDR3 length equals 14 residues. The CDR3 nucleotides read TGCGCCAGCAATGGCGGGGGAGGCTACAATGAGCAGTTCTTC. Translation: CASNGGGGYNEQFF.

The CDR3 is CASSLASGEGYTF. Written as DNA, the CDR3 is TGCGCCAGCAGCTTGGCGTCAGGGGAGGGCTACACCTTC. The rearrangement joins TRBV5-1 to TRBJ1-2, with a tentative D call TRBD1 (6 bases). The CDR3 length is 13 residues. Germline V gives CDR1 SGHRS, CDR2 YFSETQ. V was trimmed by 0 bases and J by 8 bases, leaving 11 bases between them.

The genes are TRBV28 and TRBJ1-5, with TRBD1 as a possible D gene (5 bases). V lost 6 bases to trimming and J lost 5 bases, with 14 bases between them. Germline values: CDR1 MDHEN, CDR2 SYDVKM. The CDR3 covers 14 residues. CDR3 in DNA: TGTGCCAGCAGCCTGCTTCGGGGCTATCAGCCCCAGCATTTT. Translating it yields CASSLLRGYQPQHF.

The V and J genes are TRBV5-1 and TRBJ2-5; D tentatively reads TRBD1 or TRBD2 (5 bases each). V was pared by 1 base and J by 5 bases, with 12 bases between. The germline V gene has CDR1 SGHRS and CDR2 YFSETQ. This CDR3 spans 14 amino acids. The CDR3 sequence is CASSLSGGRETQYF. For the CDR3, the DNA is TGCGCCAGCAGCTTGAGTGGGGGTCGGGAGACCCAGTACTTC.

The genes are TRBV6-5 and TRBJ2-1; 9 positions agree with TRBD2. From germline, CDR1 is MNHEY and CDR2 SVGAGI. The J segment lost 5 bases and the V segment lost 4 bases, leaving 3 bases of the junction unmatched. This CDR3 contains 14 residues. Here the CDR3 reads CASSSGLAHNEQFF. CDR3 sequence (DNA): TGTGCCAGCAGTTCGGGACTAGCCCACAATGAGCAGTTCTTC.

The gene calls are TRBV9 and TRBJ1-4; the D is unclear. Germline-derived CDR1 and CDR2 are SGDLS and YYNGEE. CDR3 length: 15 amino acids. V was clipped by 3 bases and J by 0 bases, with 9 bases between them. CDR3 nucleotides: TGTGCCAGCAGCGGGGATGGGGCAACTAATGAAAAACTGTTTTTT. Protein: CASSGDGATNEKLFF.

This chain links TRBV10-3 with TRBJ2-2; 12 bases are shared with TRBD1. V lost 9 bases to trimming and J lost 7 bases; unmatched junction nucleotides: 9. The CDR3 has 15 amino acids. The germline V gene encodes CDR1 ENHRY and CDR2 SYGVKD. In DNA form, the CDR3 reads TGTGCCATTGACCGGGACAGGGGGCAGGGCGGGGAGCTGTTTTTT. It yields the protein CAIDRDRGQGGELFF.

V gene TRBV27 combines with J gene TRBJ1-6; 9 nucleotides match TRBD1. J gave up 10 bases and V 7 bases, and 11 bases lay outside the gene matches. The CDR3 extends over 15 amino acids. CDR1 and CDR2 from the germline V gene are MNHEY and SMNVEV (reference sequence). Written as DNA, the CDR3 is TGTGCCAGCAAACAACTCAGGACAGGGGACTCACCCCTCCACTTT. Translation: CASKQLRTGDSPLHF.

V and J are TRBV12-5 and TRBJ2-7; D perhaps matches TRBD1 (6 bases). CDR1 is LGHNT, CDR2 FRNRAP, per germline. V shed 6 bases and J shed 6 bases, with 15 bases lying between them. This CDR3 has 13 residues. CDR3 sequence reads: CASGTTGLGEQYF. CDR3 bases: TGTGCTAGTGGAACTACAGGGCTTGGCGAGCAGTACTTC.

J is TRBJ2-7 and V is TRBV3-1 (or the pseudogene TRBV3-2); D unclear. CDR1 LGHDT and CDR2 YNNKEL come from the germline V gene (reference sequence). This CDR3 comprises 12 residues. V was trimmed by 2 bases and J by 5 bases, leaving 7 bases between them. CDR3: CASSQLLDEQYF. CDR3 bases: TGTGCCAGCAGCCAACTACTTGACGAGCAGTACTTC.

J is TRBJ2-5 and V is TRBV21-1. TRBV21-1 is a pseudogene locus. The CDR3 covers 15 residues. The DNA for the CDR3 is TGTGCCAGCAGCAAAGCCCCGCTCGGGCGAGAGACCCAGTACTTC. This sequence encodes CASSKAPLGRETQYF.

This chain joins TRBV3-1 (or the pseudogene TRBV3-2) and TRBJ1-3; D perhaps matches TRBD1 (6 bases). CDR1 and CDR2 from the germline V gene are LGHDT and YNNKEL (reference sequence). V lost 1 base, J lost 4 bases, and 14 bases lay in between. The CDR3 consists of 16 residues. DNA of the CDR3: TGTGCCAGCAGCCAAGGACAGGCACGACACGGAAACACCATATATTTT. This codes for CASSQGQARHGNTIYF.